These T cell receptor beta chains were read from a single sample in a study of blood T cell repertoires in COVID-19. Profiling relied on immunoSEQ multiplex PCR, and the TCRdb table lists in-frame clones only, not all of them. The sample contains about 290,000 clones, around four fifths of which appear only once. Source material: peripheral blood. The receptors were gathered from a woman aged 50 to 60 with active or convalescent COVID-19. Both conserved end residues are part of each CDR3. The order of the fields is V gene, J gene, D gene, clone size, CDR3 protein, CDR3 DNA. The D gene is left open where the match is weak. The listing skips clone size in some rows; elsewhere it reads once, few, many or a size class.

V: TRBV11-2
J: TRBJ2-3
D: TRBD2
size: NA
CDR3: CASSRGLANTDTQYF
DNA: TGTGCCAGCAGCAGGGGACTAGCGAACACAGATACGCAGTATTTT

V: TRBV6-5
J: TRBJ1-2
D: TRBD1
size: NA
CDR3: CASSLYRGWGYGYTF
DNA: TGTGCCAGCAGTTTATACAGGGGATGGGGCTATGGCTACACCTTC

V: TRBV6-6
J: TRBJ2-1
D: TRBD2
size: NA
CDR3: CASRGEGLRSYNEQFF
DNA: TGTGCCAGCAGGGGGGAGGGGTTACGCTCCTACAATGAGCAGTTCTTC

V: TRBV9
J: TRBJ1-5
D: TRBD1
size: NA
CDR3: CANEDRGDQPQHF
DNA: TGTGCCAACGAGGACAGGGGGGATCAGCCCCAGCATTTT

V: TRBV12-3/TRBV12-4
J: TRBJ1-6
D: NA
size: NA
CDR3: CASRRVDNSPLHF
DNA: TGTGCCAGCAGGAGGGTGGATAATTCACCCCTCCACTTT

V: TRBV5-1
J: TRBJ2-3
D: TRBD2
size: NA
CDR3: CASSERLAGDSTDTQYF
DNA: TGCGCCAGCAGCGAAAGACTAGCGGGAGATAGCACAGATACGCAGTATTTT

V: TRBV12-3/TRBV12-4
J: TRBJ2-7
D: NA
size: NA
CDR3: CASSLASPGEQYF
DNA: TGTGCCAGCAGTTTGGCATCCCCGGGGGAGCAGTACTTC

V: TRBV3-1/TRBV3-2
J: TRBJ1-1
D: NA
size: NA
CDR3: CASSQGQGNTEAFF
DNA: TGTGCCAGCAGCCAAGGGCAGGGAAACACTGAAGCTTTCTTT

V: TRBV19
J: TRBJ2-3
D: TRBD1
size: NA
CDR3: CASSTGTARDTQYF
DNA: TGTGCCAGTAGTACCGGGACAGCCCGCGATACGCAGTATTTT

V: TRBV6-5
J: TRBJ1-1
D: NA
size: once
CDR3: CASIITVNAEAFF
DNA: TGTGCCAGCATCATCACAGTGAACGCTGAAGCTTTCTTT

V: TRBV4-1
J: TRBJ1-2
D: TRBD1
size: NA
CDR3: CASSQVWDSTYGYTF
DNA: TGCGCCAGCAGCCAAGTCTGGGACAGCACGTATGGCTACACCTTC

V: TRBV7-2
J: TRBJ2-7
D: NA
size: NA
CDR3: CASSSSSAYSYEQYF
DNA: TGTGCCAGCAGCTCCTCTAGCGCATACTCCTACGAGCAGTACTTC

V: TRBV27
J: TRBJ1-4
D: TRBD1
size: NA
CDR3: CASRKGTGATNEKLFF
DNA: TGTGCCAGCAGGAAAGGGACAGGGGCAACTAATGAAAAACTGTTTTTT

V: TRBV28
J: TRBJ2-7
D: TRBD2
size: NA
CDR3: CASSISGRALDEQYF
DNA: TGTGCCAGCAGCATTAGCGGGAGGGCCCTCGACGAGCAGTACTTC

V: TRBV6-5
J: TRBJ2-5
D: TRBD1
size: NA
CDR3: CASSYSGQGVETQYF
DNA: TGTGCCAGCAGTTACTCGGGACAGGGAGTTGAGACCCAGTACTTC

V: TRBV27
J: TRBJ2-1
D: TRBD1
size: many
CDR3: CASSPRTGGNEQFF
DNA: TGTGCCAGCAGTCCCCGGACAGGGGGCAATGAGCAGTTCTTC

V: TRBV5-4
J: TRBJ2-3
D: TRBD2
size: NA
CDR3: CASSLGRSSGTDTQYF
DNA: TGTGCCAGCAGCTTGGGGAGGTCTAGCGGGACAGATACGCAGTATTTT